This T cell receptor beta chain is drawn from a study of CD8 T cells in ankylosing spondylitis. Study-level points and caveats: A TCR beta motif made of roughly eight highly homologous variants seemed typical of ankylosing spondylitis blood.

In regard to this clonotype: Its antigen remains unknown.

TCRdb re-called the 5' RACE reads through MiXCR, storing one row per CDR3 protein. The data contain roughly 400,000 distinct CDR3 sequences, 20% to 25% of them seen just once; the ten biggest clones take up about 17%. The TCR sequence derives from a male donor with ankylosing spondylitis. Sequencing input: blood, either unsorted or a sorted T cell fraction (not recorded which).

CDR3 DNA: TGTGCCAGCAGCCAACTTGGCCCCGGAGTAGACTATGGCTACACCTTC. Translated: CASSQLGPGVDYGYTF. This chain links TRBV14 with TRBJ1-2, with D unclear. The CDR3 contains 16 residues. CDR1 SGHDN and CDR2 FVKESK come from the germline V gene. With 2 bases removed from V and 3 bases from J, the gap between germline ends came to 16 bases. Combining the CDR3 with reference TRBV14 and TRBJ1-2 gives the whole variable domain EAGVTQFPSHSVIEKGQTVTLRCDPISGHDNLYWYRRVMGKEIKFLLHFVKESKQDESGMPNNRFLAERTGGTYSTLKVQPAELEDSGVYFCASSQLGPGVDYGYTFGSGTRLTVV.